This paragraph reports one TCR beta chain. Its antigen is unknown. Per the authors' pipeline: A classifier for distant metastasis in papillary thyroid cancer was constructed using CDR3 differences observed across clinicopathological groups. TCRdb called clones again from the PCR reads with MiXCR. The V and J calls were determined by TCRdb, not by the authors. The top ten hold roughly 13% of the sample, which has approximately 22,000 clones, under 35% seen once. No treatment had been given to any patient before thyroid surgery. The entry originates in a study of metastatic and nonmetastatic thyroid tumors. On the study more broadly: Repertoires from blood and tumor or nodule tissue of malignant and benign thyroid patients were compared.

CDR3 length: 18 amino acids. Germline V lookup: CDR1 SNHLY, CDR2 FYNNEI. After removal of 4 bases from V and 4 bases from J, the junction contained 13 bases not matched to a gene. Study-wide findings and caveats: Benign nodules reportedly had significantly lower TCR beta diversity than malignant thyroid tumors in blood and tumor.

The sample taken for sequencing was blood. The clonotype was recovered from a female donor with papillary thyroid cancer or a benign thyroid nodule (not recorded which). Some clones in this sample may be carry-over from other donors' samples. The chain has TRBV2 and TRBJ2-3, with 11 bases matching TRBD2. The CDR3 sequence: CASSGRSGGAHISDTQYF. The CDR3 DNA is TGTGCCAGCAGTGGTCGTAGCGGGGGGGCCCATATTTCAGATACGCAGTATTTT.